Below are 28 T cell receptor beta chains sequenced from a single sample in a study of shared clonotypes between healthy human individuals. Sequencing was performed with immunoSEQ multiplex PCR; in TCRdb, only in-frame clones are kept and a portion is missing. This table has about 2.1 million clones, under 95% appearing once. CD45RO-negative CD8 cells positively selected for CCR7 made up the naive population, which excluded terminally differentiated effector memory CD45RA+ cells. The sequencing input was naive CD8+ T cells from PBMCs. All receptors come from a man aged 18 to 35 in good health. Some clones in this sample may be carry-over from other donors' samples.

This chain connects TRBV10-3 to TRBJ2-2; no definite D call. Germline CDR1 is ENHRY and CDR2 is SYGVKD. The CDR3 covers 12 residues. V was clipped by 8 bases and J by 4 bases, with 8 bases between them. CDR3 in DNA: TGTGCCATCGGGCCGAGCACCGGGGAGCTGTTTTTT. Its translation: CAIGPSTGELFF.

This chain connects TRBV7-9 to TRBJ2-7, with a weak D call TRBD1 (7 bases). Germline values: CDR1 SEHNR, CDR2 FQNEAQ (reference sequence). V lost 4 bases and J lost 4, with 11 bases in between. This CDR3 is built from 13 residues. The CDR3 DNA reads TGTGCCAGCAGCTGGTCAGGGGGGTACGAGCAGTACTTC. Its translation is CASSWSGGYEQYF.

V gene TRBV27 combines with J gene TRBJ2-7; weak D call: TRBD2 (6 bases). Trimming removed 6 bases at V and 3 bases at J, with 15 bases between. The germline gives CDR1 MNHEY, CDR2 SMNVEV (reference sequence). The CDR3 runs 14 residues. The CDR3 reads CASSAGTSYYEQYF. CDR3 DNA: TGTGCCAGCAGCGCCGGGACTTCTTACTACGAGCAGTACTTC.

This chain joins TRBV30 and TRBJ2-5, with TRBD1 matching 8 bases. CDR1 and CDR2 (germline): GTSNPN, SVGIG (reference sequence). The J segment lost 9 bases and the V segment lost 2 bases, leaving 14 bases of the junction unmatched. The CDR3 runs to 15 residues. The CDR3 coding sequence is TGTGCCTGGAGTTCGGACAGGGAGTGGTTAGCGGCCCAGTACTTC. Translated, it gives CAWSSDREWLAAQYF. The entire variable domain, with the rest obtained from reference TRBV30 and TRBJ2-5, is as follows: SQTIHQWPATLVQPVGSPLSLECTVEGTSNPNLYWYRQAAGRGLQLLFYSVGIGQISSEVPQNLSASRPQDRQFILSSKKLLLSDSGFYLCAWSSDREWLAAQYFGPGTRLLVL.

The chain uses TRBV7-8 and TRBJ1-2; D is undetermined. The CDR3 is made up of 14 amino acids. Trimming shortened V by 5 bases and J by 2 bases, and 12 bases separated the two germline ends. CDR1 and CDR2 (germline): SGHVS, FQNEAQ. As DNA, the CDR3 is TGTGCCAGCAGCCCCTTAGGTGTGAACTATGGCTACACCTTC. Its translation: CASSPLGVNYGYTF. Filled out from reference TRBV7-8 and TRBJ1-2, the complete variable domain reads GAGVSQSPRYKVAKRGQDVALRCDPISGHVSLFWYQQALGQGPEFLTYFQNEAQLDKSGLPSDRFFAERPEGSVSTLKIQRTQQEDSAVYLCASSPLGVNYGYTFGSGTRLTVV.

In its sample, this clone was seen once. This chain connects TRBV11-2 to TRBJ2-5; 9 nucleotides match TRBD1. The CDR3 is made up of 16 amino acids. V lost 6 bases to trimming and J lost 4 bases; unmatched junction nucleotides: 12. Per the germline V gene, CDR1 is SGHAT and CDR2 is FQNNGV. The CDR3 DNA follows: TGTGCCAGCAGGGGTTCGGGACAGGGTGATCGAGAGACCCAGTACTTC. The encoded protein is CASRGSGQGDRETQYF.

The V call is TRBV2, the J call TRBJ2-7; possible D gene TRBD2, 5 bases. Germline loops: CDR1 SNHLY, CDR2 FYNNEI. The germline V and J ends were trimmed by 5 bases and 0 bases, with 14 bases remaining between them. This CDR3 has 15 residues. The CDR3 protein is CASSPERYPSYEQYF. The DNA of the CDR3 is TGTGCCAGCAGTCCTGAGCGGTACCCCTCCTACGAGCAGTACTTC.

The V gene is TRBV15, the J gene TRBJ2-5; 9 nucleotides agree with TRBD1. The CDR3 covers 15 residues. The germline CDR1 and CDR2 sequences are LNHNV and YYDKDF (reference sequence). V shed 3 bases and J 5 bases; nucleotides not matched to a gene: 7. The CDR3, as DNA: TGTGCCACCAGCAGCGAGGGACAGGGAAAGGAGACCCAGTACTTC. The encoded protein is CATSSEGQGKETQYF.

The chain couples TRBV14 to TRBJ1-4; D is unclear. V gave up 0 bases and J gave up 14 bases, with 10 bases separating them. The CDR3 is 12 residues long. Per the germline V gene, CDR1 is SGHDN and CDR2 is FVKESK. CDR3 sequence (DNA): TGTGCCAGCAGCCAAGATAGACGCGGGCTGTTTTTT. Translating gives CASSQDRRGLFF.

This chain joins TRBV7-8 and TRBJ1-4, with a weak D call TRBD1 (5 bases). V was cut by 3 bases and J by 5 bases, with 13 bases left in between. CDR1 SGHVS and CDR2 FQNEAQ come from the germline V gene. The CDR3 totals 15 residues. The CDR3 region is CASSLGGGPNEKLFF. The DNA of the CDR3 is TGTGCCAGCAGCTTGGGGGGGGGTCCGAATGAAAAACTGTTTTTT.

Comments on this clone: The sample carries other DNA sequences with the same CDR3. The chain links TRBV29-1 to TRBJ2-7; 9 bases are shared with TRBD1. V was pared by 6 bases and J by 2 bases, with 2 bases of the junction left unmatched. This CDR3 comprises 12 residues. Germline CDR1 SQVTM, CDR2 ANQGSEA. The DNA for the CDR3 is TGCAGCGTACGACAGGGGGCCTACGAGCAGTACTTC. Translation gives CSVRQGAYEQYF.

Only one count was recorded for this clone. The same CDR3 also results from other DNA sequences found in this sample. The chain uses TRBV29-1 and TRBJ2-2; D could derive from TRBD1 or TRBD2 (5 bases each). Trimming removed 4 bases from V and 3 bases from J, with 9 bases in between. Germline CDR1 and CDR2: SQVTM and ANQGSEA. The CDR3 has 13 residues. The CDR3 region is CSVVRGDTGELFF. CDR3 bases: TGCAGCGTTGTGAGGGGTGACACCGGGGAGCTGTTTTTT.

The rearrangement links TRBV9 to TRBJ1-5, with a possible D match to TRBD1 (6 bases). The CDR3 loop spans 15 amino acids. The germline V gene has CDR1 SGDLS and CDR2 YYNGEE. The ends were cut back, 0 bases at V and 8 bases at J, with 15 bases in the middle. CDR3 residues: CASSVGGAKREPQHF. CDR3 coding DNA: TGTGCCAGCAGCGTAGGGGGGGCCAAAAGAGAGCCCCAGCATTTT.

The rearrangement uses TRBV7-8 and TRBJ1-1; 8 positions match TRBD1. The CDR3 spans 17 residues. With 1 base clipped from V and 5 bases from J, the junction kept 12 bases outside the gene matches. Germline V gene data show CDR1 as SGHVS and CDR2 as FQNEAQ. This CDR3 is CASSLDIGLHRGTEAFF. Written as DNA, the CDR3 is TGTGCCAGCAGCTTAGATATAGGCCTCCACAGGGGGACTGAAGCTTTCTTT. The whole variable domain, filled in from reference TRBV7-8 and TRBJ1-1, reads GAGVSQSPRYKVAKRGQDVALRCDPISGHVSLFWYQQALGQGPEFLTYFQNEAQLDKSGLPSDRFFAERPEGSVSTLKIQRTQQEDSAVYLCASSLDIGLHRGTEAFFGQGTRLTVV.

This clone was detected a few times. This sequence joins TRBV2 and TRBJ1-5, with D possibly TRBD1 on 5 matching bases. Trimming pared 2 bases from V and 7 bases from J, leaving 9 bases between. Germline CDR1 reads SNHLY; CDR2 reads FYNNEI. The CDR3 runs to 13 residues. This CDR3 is CASSEFGGQPQHF. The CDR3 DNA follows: TGTGCCAGCAGTGAATTTGGGGGACAGCCCCAGCATTTT.

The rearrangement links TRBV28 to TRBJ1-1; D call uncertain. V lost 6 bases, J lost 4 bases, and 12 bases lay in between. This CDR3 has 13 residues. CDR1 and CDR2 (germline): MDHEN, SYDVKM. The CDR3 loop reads CASSETIVTEAFF. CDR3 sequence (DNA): TGTGCCAGCAGCGAAACGATTGTCACTGAAGCTTTCTTT. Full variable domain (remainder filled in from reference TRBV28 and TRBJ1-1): DVKVTQSSRYLVKRTGEKVFLECVQDMDHENMFWYRQDPGLGLRLIYFSYDVKMKEKGDIPEGYSVSREKKERFSLILESASTNQTSMYLCASSETIVTEAFFGQGTRLTVV.

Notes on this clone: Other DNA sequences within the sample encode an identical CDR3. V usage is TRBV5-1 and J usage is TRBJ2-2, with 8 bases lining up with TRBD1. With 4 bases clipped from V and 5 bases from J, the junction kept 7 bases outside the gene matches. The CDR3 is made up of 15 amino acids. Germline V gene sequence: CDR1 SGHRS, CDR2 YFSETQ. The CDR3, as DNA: TGCGCCAGCAGCCCGGGACAGGACCCGACCGGGGAGCTGTTTTTT. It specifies CASSPGQDPTGELFF.

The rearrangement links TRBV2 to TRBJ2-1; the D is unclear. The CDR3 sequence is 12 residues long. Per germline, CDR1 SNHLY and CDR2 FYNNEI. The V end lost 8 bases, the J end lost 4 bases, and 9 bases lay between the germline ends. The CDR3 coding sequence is TGTGCCAGCGAAGGTCCGTACAATGAGCAGTTCTTC. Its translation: CASEGPYNEQFF.

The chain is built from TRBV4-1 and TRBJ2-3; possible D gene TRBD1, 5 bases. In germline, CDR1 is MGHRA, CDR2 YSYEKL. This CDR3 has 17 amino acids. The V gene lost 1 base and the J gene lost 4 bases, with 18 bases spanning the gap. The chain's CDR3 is CASSQGAYIGRADTQYF. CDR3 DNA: TGCGCCAGCAGCCAAGGAGCCTACATAGGCAGGGCAGATACGCAGTATTTT.

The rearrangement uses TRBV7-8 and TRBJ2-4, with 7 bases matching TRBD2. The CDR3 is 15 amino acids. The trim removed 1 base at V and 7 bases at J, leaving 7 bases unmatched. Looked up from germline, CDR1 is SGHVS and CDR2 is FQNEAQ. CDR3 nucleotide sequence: TGTGCCAGCAGCTTAGGTTGGGGGGGACCTAACATTCAGTACTTC. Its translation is CASSLGWGGPNIQYF.

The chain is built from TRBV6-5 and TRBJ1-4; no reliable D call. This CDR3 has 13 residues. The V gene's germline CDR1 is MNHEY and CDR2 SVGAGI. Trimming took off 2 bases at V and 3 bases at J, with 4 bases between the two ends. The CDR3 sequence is CASSYKANEKLFF. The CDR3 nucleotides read TGTGCCAGCAGTTACAAGGCTAATGAAAAACTGTTTTTT.

This CDR3 reads CSVEVIGHYEQYF. CDR3 bases: TGCAGCGTTGAGGTAATAGGCCACTACGAGCAGTACTTC. The V gene is TRBV29-1, the J gene TRBJ2-7; the D is unclear. Germline V gene data show CDR1 as SQVTM and CDR2 as ANQGSEA. CDR3 length equals 13 residues. V gave up 3 bases and J gave up 3 bases, with 12 bases separating them.

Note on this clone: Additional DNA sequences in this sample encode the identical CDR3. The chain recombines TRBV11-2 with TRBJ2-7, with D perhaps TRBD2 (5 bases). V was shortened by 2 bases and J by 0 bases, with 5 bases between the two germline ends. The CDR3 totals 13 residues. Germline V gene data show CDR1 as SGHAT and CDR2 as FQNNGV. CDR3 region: CASSLSGSYEQYF. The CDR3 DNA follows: TGTGCCAGCAGCTTAAGCGGCTCCTACGAGCAGTACTTC.

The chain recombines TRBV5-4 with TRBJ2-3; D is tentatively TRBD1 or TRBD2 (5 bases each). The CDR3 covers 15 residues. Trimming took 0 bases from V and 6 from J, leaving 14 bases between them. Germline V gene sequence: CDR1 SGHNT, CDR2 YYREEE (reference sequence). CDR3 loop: CASSLAGPKGDTQYF. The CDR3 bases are TGTGCCAGCAGCTTGGCGGGACCAAAGGGGGATACGCAGTATTTT.

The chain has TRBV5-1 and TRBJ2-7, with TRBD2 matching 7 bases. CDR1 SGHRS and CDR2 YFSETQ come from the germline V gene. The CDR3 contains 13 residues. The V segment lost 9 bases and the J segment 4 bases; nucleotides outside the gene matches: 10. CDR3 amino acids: CATGRDYPYEQYF. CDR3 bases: TGCGCCACCGGAAGGGACTACCCGTACGAGCAGTACTTC.

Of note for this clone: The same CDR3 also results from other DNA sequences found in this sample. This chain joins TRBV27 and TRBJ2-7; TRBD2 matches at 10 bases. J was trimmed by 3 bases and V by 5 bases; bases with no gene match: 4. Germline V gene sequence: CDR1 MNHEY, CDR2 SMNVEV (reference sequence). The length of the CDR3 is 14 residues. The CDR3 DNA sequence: TGTGCCAGCAGTCCGGGACTAGCGTTCTACGAGCAGTACTTC. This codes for CASSPGLAFYEQYF.

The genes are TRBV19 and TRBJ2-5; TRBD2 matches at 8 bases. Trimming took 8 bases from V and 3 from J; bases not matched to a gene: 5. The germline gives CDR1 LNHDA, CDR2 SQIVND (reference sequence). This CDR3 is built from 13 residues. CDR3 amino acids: CASRSRGEETQYF. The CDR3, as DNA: TGTGCCAGTCGGTCGCGGGGGGAAGAGACCCAGTACTTC.

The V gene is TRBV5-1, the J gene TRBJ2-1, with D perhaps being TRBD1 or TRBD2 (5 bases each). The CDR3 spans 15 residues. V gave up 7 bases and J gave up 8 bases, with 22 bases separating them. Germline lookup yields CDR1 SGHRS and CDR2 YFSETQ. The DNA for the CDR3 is TGCGCCAGCTCCCCCGGGGCGCGCGAAAATCATGAGCAGTTCTTC. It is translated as CASSPGARENHEQFF. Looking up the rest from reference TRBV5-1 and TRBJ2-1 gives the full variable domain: KAGVTQTPRYLIKTRGQQVTLSCSPISGHRSVSWYQQTPGQGLQFLFEYFSETQRNKGNFPGRFSGRQFSNSRSEMNVSTLELGDSALYLCASSPGARENHEQFFGPGTRLTVL.